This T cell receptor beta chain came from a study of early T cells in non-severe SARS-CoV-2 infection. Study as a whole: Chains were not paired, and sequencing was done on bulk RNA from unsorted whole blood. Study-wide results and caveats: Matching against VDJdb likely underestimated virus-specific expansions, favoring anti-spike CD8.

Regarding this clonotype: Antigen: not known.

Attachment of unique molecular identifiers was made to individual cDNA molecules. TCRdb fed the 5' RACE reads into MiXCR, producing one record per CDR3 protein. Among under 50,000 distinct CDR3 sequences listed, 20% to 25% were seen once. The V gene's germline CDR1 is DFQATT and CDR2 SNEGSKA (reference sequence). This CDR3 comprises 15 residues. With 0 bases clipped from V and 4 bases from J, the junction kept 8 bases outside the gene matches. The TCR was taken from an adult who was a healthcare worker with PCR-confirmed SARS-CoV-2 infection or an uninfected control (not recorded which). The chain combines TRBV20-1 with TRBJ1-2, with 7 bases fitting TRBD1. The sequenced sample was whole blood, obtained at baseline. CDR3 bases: TGCAGTGCTAGAGATCACCGTCAGGGGGGCTATGGCTACACCTTC. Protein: CSARDHRQGGYGYTF.